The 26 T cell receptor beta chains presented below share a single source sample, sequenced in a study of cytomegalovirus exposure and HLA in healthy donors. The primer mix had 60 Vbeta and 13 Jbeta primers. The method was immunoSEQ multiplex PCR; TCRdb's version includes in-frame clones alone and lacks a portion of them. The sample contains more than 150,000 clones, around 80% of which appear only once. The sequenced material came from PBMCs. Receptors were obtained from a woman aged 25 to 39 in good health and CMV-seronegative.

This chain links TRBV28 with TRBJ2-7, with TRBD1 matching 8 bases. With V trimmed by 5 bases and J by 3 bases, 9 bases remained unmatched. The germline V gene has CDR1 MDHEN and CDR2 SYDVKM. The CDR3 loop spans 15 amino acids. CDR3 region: CASSRPRQGLYEQYF. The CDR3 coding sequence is TGTGCCAGCAGTCGACCTCGACAGGGGCTCTACGAGCAGTACTTC.

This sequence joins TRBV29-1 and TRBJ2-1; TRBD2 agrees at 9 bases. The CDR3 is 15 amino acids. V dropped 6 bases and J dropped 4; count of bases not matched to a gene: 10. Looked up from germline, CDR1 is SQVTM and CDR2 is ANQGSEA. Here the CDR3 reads CSVIDSGGSYNEQFF. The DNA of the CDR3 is TGCAGCGTGATCGATAGCGGGGGTTCTTACAATGAGCAGTTCTTC.

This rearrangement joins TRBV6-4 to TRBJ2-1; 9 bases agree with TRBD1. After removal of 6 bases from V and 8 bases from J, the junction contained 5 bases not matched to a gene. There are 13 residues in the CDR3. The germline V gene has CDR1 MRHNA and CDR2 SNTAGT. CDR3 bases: TGTGCCAGCAGCAGACAGGGGGTGGATGAGCAGTTCTTC. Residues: CASSRQGVDEQFF.

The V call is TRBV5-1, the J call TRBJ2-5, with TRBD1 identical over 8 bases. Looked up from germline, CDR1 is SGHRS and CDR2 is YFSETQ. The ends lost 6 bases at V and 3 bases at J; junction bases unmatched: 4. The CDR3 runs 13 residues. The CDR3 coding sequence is TGCGCCAGCACCCTGACAGGGGAAGAGACCCAGTACTTC. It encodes CASTLTGEETQYF. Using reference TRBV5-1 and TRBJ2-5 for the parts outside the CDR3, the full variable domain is KAGVTQTPRYLIKTRGQQVTLSCSPISGHRSVSWYQQTPGQGLQFLFEYFSETQRNKGNFPGRFSGRQFSNSRSEMNVSTLELGDSALYLCASTLTGEETQYFGPGTRLLVL.

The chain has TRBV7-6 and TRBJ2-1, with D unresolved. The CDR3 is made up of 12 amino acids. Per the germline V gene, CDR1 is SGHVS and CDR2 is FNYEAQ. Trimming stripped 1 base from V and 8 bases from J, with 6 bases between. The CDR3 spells CASSLVSDEQFF. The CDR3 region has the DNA TGTGCCAGCAGCTTAGTGAGCGATGAGCAGTTCTTC.

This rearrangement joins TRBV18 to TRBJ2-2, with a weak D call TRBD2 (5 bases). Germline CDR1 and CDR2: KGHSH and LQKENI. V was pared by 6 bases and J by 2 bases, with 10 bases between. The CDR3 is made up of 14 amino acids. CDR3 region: CASSDFSNTGELFF. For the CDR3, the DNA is TGTGCCAGCTCGGACTTTTCTAACACCGGGGAGCTGTTTTTT.

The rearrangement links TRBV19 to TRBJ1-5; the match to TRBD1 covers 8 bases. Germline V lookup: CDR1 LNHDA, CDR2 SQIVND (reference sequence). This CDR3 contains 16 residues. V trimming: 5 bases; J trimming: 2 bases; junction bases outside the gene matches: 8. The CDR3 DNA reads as TGTGCCAGTAGTCCCCGCCCGACAGGGGGCAATCAGCCCCAGCATTTT. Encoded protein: CASSPRPTGGNQPQHF.

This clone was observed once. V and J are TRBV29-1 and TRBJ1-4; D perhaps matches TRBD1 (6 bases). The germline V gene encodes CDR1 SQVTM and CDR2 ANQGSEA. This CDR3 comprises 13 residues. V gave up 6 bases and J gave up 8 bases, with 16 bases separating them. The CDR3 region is CSVEQGSGEKLFF. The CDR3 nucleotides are TGCAGCGTGGAACAGGGAAGTGGAGAAAAACTGTTTTTT.

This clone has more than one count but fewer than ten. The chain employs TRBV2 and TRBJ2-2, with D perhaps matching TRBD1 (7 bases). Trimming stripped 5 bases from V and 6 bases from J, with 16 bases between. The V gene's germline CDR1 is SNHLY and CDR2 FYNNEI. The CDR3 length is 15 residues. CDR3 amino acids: CASSLQGGRAGELFF. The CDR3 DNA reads TGTGCCAGCAGTCTCCAGGGGGGAAGGGCCGGGGAGCTGTTTTTT. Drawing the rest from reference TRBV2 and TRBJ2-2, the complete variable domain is EPEVTQTPSHQVTQMGQEVILRCVPISNHLYFYWYRQILGQKVEFLVSFYNNEISEKSEIFDDQFSVERPDGSNFTLKIRSTKLEDSAMYFCASSLQGGRAGELFFGEGSRLTVL.

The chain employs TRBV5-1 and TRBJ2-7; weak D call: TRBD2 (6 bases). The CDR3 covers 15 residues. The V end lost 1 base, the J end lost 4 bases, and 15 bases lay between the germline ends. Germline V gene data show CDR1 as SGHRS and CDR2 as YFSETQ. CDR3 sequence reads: CASSLIRDSLYEQYF. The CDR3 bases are TGCGCCAGCAGCTTGATCCGGGACTCCTTATACGAGCAGTACTTC.

CDR3 in amino acids: CASRKSSGLGETQYF. Written as DNA, the CDR3 is TGTGCCAGCAGGAAGTCTAGCGGTTTAGGAGAGACCCAGTACTTC. The J gene is TRBJ2-5, the V gene TRBV2, with 7 bases that match TRBD2. CDR1 is SNHLY and CDR2 is FYNNEI in the germline V gene. V shed 6 bases, J shed 4 bases, and the junction held 11 bases outside the gene matches. The CDR3 extends over 15 amino acids.

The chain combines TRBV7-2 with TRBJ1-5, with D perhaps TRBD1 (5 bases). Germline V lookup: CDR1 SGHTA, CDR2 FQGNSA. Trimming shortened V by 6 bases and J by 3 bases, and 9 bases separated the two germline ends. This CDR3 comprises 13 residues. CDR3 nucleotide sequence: TGTGCCAGCAGTTCACAGGACAATCAGCCCCAGCATTTT. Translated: CASSSQDNQPQHF.

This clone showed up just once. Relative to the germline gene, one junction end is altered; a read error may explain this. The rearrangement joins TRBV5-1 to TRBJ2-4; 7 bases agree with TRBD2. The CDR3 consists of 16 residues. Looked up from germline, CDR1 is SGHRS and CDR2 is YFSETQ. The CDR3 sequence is CASSLGQGGTKNSQYF. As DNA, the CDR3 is TGCGCCAGCAGCTTGGGGCAGGGAGGGACCAAAAACAGTCAGTACTTC.

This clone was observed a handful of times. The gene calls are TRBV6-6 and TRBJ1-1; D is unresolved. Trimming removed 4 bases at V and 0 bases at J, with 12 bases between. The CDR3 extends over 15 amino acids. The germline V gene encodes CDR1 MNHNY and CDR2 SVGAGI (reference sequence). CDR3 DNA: TGTGCCAGCAGTTCTCGAGACACGATGAACACTGAAGCTTTCTTT. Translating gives CASSSRDTMNTEAFF.

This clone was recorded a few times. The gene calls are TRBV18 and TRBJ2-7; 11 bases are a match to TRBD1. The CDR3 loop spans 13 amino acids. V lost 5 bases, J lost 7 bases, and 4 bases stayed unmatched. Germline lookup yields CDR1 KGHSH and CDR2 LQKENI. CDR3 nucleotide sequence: TGTGCCAGCTCAACCCGGGACAGGGGGGAGCAGTACTTC. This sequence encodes CASSTRDRGEQYF. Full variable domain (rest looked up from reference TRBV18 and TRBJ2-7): NAGVMQNPRHLVRRRGQEARLRCSPMKGHSHVYWYRQLPEEGLKFMVYLQKENIIDESGMPKERFSAEFPKEGPSILRIQQVVRGDSAAYFCASSTRDRGEQYFGPGTRLTVT.

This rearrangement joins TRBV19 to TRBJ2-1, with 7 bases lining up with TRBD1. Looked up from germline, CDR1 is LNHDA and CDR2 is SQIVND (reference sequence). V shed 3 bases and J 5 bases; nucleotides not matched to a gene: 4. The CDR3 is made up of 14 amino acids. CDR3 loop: CASSMRTGNNEQFF. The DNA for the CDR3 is TGTGCCAGTAGTATGAGGACAGGCAACAATGAGCAGTTCTTC.

The CDR3 here is CASSFPPTGRATNEKLFF. CDR3 DNA sequence: TGTGCCAGCAGCTTCCCCCCGACAGGCCGAGCAACTAATGAAAAACTGTTTTTT. The genes are TRBV7-9 and TRBJ1-4; D is possibly TRBD1 (6 bases). V was cut by 3 bases and J by 0 bases, with 17 bases left in between. The CDR3 consists of 18 residues. Germline V lookup: CDR1 SEHNR, CDR2 FQNEAQ (reference sequence).

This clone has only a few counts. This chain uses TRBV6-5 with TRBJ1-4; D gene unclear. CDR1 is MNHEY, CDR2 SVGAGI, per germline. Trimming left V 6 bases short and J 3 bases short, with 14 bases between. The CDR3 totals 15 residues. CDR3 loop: CASRADRGANEKLFF. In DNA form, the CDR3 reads TGTGCCAGCAGAGCCGACCGAGGCGCTAATGAAAAACTGTTTTTT.

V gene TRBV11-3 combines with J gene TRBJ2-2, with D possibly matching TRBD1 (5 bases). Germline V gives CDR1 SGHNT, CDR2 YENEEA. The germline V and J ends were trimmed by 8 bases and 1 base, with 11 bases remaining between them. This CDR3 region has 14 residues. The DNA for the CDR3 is TGTGCCAGCGCAGTAAGGGGGAACACCGGGGAGCTGTTTTTT. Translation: CASAVRGNTGELFF.

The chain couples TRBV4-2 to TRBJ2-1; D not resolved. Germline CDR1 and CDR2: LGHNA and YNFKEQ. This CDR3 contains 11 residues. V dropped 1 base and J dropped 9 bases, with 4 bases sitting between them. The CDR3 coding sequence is TGTGCCAGCAGCCAAGTAGCTGAGCAGTTCTTC. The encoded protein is CASSQVAEQFF.

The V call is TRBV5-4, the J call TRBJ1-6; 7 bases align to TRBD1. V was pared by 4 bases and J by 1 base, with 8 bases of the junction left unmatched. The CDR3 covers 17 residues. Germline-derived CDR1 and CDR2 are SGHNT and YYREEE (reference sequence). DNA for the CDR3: TGTGCCAGCAGCCAGAGTTCAGGGGGGTCCTATAATTCACCCCTCCACTTT. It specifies CASSQSSGGSYNSPLHF.

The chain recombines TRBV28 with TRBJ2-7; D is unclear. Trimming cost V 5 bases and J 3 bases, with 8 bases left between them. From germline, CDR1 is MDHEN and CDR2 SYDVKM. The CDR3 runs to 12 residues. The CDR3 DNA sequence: TGTGCCAGCAGTCTCACCTACTACGAGCAGTACTTC. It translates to CASSLTYYEQYF. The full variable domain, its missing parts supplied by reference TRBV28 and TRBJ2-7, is DVKVTQSSRYLVKRTGEKVFLECVQDMDHENMFWYRQDPGLGLRLIYFSYDVKMKEKGDIPEGYSVSREKKERFSLILESASTNQTSMYLCASSLTYYEQYFGPGTRLTVT.

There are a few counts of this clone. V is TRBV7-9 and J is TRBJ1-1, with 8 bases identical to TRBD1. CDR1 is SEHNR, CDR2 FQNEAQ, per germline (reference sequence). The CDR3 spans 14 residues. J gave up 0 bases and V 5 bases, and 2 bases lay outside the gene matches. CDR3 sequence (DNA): TGTGCCAGCAGCCAGACAGGGGTGAACACTGAAGCTTTCTTT. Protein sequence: CASSQTGVNTEAFF.

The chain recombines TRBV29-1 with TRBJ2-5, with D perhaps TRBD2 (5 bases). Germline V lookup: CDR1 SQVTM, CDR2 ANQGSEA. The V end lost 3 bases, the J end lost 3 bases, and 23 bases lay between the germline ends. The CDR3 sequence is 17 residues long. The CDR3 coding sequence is TGCAGCGTTGACGGGCGTACTCCTTCGGGGTGGGAAGAGACCCAGTACTTC. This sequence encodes CSVDGRTPSGWEETQYF.

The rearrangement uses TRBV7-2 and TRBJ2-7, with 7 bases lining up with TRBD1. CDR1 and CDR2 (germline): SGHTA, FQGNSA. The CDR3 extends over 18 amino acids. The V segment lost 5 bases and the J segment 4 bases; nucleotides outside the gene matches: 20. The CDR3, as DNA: TGTGCCAGCAGCGCTACCGCCTACCGGACAGGTGTCGAGTACGAGCAGTACTTC. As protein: CASSATAYRTGVEYEQYF. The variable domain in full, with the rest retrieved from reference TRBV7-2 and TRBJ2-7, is GAGVSQSPSNKVTEKGKDVELRCDPISGHTALYWYRQSLGQGLEFLIYFQGNSAPDKSGLPSDRFSAERTGGSVSTLTIQRTQQEDSAVYLCASSATAYRTGVEYEQYFGPGTRLTVT.

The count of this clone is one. DNA for the CDR3: TGTGCCAGCAGCTCCCCGACAGGATGGGAAGACGAGCAGTACTTC. Amino acids: CASSSPTGWEDEQYF. The chain links TRBV7-9 to TRBJ2-7, with D perhaps TRBD1 (6 bases). V was clipped by 4 bases and J by 5 bases, with 18 bases between them. Germline V gene data show CDR1 as SEHNR and CDR2 as FQNEAQ (reference sequence). This CDR3 is built from 15 residues.